The 24 T cell receptor beta chains below were found in one sample sequenced in a study of control samples from healthy donors and cancer patients. Libraries were prepared by immunoSEQ multiplex PCR; TCRdb keeps only in-frame clonotypes and omits some of them. The repertoire holds some 150,000 clones, 93% seen once, with over 3.5% in the top ten. Sequenced sample: blood. These receptors all stem from a woman between 55 and 75 years old in good health.

This rearrangement joins TRBV5-1 to TRBJ1-2, with D perhaps matching TRBD1 (6 bases). The germline V and J ends were trimmed by 6 bases and 3 bases, with 18 bases remaining between them. The length of the CDR3 is 15 residues. Germline CDR1 is SGHRS and CDR2 is YFSETQ. CDR3 in amino acids: CASNKETGYDYGYTF. The CDR3 DNA follows: TGCGCCAGCAATAAAGAAACAGGGTATGACTATGGCTACACCTTC.

The chain uses TRBV10-1 and TRBJ2-1; 9 positions match TRBD1. The CDR3 length is 13 residues. Germline CDR1 and CDR2: WNHNN and SYGVQD (reference sequence). After removal of 6 bases from V and 8 bases from J, the junction contained 5 bases not matched to a gene. CDR3 bases: TGCGCCAGCAGGGGGGACAGGGCGGATGAGCAGTTCTTC. It is translated as CASRGDRADEQFF.

The CDR3 loop is CASSPTGTGIYEQYF. CDR3 nucleotides: TGCGCCAGCAGCCCTACCGGGACAGGAATCTACGAGCAGTACTTC. The V call is TRBV4-3, the J call TRBJ2-7; TRBD1 agrees at 8 bases. CDR1 is LGHNA, CDR2 YSLEER, per germline. The V gene end was trimmed by 4 bases and the J gene end by 3 bases; junction bases not matched to a gene: 8. The CDR3 runs to 15 residues.

Here the CDR3 reads CASSINIDNEQFF. CDR3 coding DNA: TGTGCCAGCAGTATAAACATCGACAATGAGCAGTTCTTC. The rearrangement uses TRBV2 and TRBJ2-1; D is undetermined. Germline values: CDR1 SNHLY, CDR2 FYNNEI. This CDR3 region has 13 residues. The ends were cut back, 5 bases at V and 5 bases at J, with 10 bases in the middle.

The chain couples TRBV5-1 to TRBJ1-4; tentative D call: TRBD1 (6 bases). This CDR3 spans 16 amino acids. Germline V gene lookup returns CDR1 SGHRS and CDR2 YFSETQ. The V gene lost 4 bases and the J gene lost 6 bases, with 19 bases spanning the gap. This chain's CDR3 is CASSQNRGGNDEKLFF. CDR3 coding DNA: TGCGCCAGCAGCCAGAATCGAGGGGGTAACGATGAAAAACTGTTTTTT.

Details on this clone: The sample holds other DNA sequences that translate to the same CDR3. The genes are TRBV18 and TRBJ1-3, with a weak D call TRBD1 (6 bases). Germline values: CDR1 KGHSH, CDR2 LQKENI. CDR3 size: 13 residues. Trimming stripped 3 bases from V and 4 bases from J, with 7 bases between. The CDR3 here is CASSPTGGNTIYF. Here the CDR3 DNA reads TGTGCCAGCTCACCGACAGGCGGAAACACCATATATTTT.

V and J are TRBV6-5 and TRBJ1-2; no clear D gene. Per the germline V gene, CDR1 is MNHEY and CDR2 is SVGAGI. CDR3 length equals 11 residues. The CDR3 bases are TGTATCTCAGCGGGGAACTATGGCTACACCTTC. This gives the protein CISAGNYGYTF.

The chain couples TRBV14 to TRBJ1-2; the D gene is possibly TRBD1 (5 bases). CDR1 and CDR2 from the germline V gene are SGHDN and FVKESK. The CDR3 extends over 12 amino acids. V shed 5 bases and J shed 3 bases, with 7 bases lying between them. The CDR3: CASSTGDYGYTF. In nucleotides, the CDR3 is TGTGCCAGCAGCACGGGGGACTATGGCTACACCTTC.

The chain carries TRBV19 and TRBJ1-1; D unresolved. V dropped 3 bases and J dropped 2 bases, with 13 bases sitting between them. Germline V CDR1 and CDR2: LNHDA, SQIVND (reference sequence). This CDR3 contains 15 residues. This CDR3 reads CASSILWGENTEAFF. CDR3 DNA: TGTGCCAGTAGTATTCTCTGGGGTGAAAACACTGAAGCTTTCTTT.

The V gene is TRBV6-5, the J gene TRBJ1-1, with a possible D match to TRBD1 (6 bases). In germline, CDR1 is MNHEY, CDR2 SVGAGI. The CDR3 loop spans 13 amino acids. Deletions cut 5 bases from V and 3 bases from J, with 10 bases between. The CDR3 DNA is TGTGCCAGCAGTCCCGACAGGTACACTGAAGCTTTCTTT. Translation: CASSPDRYTEAFF.

This clone has only one observation. The V call is TRBV19, the J call TRBJ1-1; D is ambiguous. Per germline, CDR1 LNHDA and CDR2 SQIVND (reference sequence). The CDR3 has 15 amino acids. The V gene lost 2 bases and the J gene lost 0 bases, with 10 bases spanning the gap. The CDR3 sequence: CASSITATLNTEAFF. CDR3 bases: TGTGCCAGTAGTATAACTGCTACTCTGAACACTGAAGCTTTCTTT.

This sequence joins TRBV18 and TRBJ2-3, with 10 bases aligning to TRBD2. Per germline, CDR1 KGHSH and CDR2 LQKENI. The CDR3 is 17 residues long. The V and J ends lost 4 bases and 0 bases, in that order; junction bases with no gene match: 7. CDR3 nucleotide sequence: TGTGCCAGCTCACTACTAGGACTAGCGGTGAGCACAGATACGCAGTATTTT. Protein: CASSLLGLAVSTDTQYF.

The CDR3 DNA reads TGTGCCACCAGCAGAGCCCGCGCTGGGAATGGGGCCAAAAACATTCAGTACTTC. It encodes CATSRARAGNGAKNIQYF. The chain has TRBV15 and TRBJ2-4; D ambiguous. V lost 1 base, J lost 1 base, and 17 bases lay in between. The CDR3 is 18 residues long. In germline, CDR1 is LNHNV, CDR2 YYDKDF (reference sequence).

J is TRBJ2-3 and V is TRBV6-5, with a weak D call TRBD2 (5 bases). Trimming removed 7 bases at V and 6 bases at J, with 20 bases between. The CDR3 runs 15 residues. Germline V gives CDR1 MNHEY, CDR2 SVGAGI. As DNA, the CDR3 is TGTGCCAGCAACGCGGGCCAGATCTCTTCGGATACGCAGTATTTT. This encodes CASNAGQISSDTQYF.

V gene TRBV5-4 combines with J gene TRBJ1-1, with a possible D match to TRBD1 (6 bases). CDR3 length equals 14 residues. The V gene's germline CDR1 is SGHNT and CDR2 YYREEE (reference sequence). V was pared by 1 base and J by 0 bases, with 7 bases between. CDR3 sequence reads: CASSLTGLNTEAFF. Here the CDR3 DNA reads TGTGCCAGCAGCTTGACAGGGCTGAACACTGAAGCTTTCTTT.

The rearrangement joins TRBV5-1 to TRBJ2-3; tentative D call: TRBD2 (5 bases). Trimming took 0 bases from V and 4 from J, leaving 9 bases between them. The germline V gene encodes CDR1 SGHRS and CDR2 YFSETQ. This CDR3 comprises 14 residues. CDR3 bases: TGCGCCAGCAGCTTGGCTGTTAGCGCAGATACGCAGTATTTT. This translates into CASSLAVSADTQYF.

The rearrangement joins TRBV6-5 to TRBJ1-2; tentative D call: TRBD1 (6 bases). The CDR3 spans 15 residues. Trimming took off 6 bases at V and 7 bases at J, with 21 bases between the two ends. Germline CDR1 and CDR2: MNHEY and SVGAGI. The CDR3 region has the DNA TGTGCCAGCAGAGATACCAAGGGGGGGAAGTCTGGCTACACCTTC. Protein product: CASRDTKGGKSGYTF.

The chain links TRBV5-4 to TRBJ2-1; 8 bases are a match to TRBD2. Germline V gene lookup returns CDR1 SGHNT and CDR2 YYREEE (reference sequence). The CDR3 sequence is 15 residues long. V trimming: 0 bases; J trimming: 5 bases; junction bases outside the gene matches: 4. CDR3 in amino acids: CASSLAGGRDNEQFF. The CDR3 DNA follows: TGTGCCAGCAGCTTGGCGGGGGGGCGGGACAATGAGCAGTTCTTC.

V and J are TRBV5-4 and TRBJ1-1; no clear D. Germline assignment: CDR1 SGHNT and CDR2 YYREEE (reference sequence). V lost 0 bases and J lost 0, with 6 bases in between. The CDR3 loop spans 14 amino acids. The DNA of the CDR3 is TGTGCCAGCAGCTTGGGGCCCGTGAACACTGAAGCTTTCTTT. Its protein product is CASSLGPVNTEAFF. The variable domain in full, completed from reference TRBV5-4 and TRBJ1-1, reads ETGVTQSPTHLIKTRGQQVTLRCSSQSGHNTVSWYQQALGQGPQFIFQYYREEENGRGNFPPRFSGLQFPNYSSELNVNALELDDSALYLCASSLGPVNTEAFFGQGTRLTVV.

The table lists this clone with a count of one. J is TRBJ2-3 and V is TRBV7-2, with a weak D call TRBD1 (5 bases). The CDR3 is 14 amino acids. Germline values: CDR1 SGHTA, CDR2 FQGNSA. V shed 2 bases and J shed 4 bases, with 10 bases lying between them. The CDR3 DNA reads TGTGCCAGCAGCTTATCTGGGGCCTCAGATACGCAGTATTTT. Protein sequence: CASSLSGASDTQYF.

J is TRBJ1-1 and V is TRBV27, with D tentatively TRBD1 (6 bases). This CDR3 has 12 amino acids. Germline V gene sequence: CDR1 MNHEY, CDR2 SMNVEV (reference sequence). Trimming left V 0 bases short and J 11 bases short, with 10 bases between. CDR3 sequence (DNA): TGTGCCAGCAGTTTATCTGGGGGGCTGGCTTTCTTT. It encodes CASSLSGGLAFF.

This clone was found once. The rearrangement joins TRBV4-3 to TRBJ1-2; 7 positions match TRBD1. The CDR3 has 15 residues. After removal of 0 bases from V and 7 bases from J, the junction contained 8 bases not matched to a gene. CDR1 and CDR2 (germline): LGHNA, YSLEER. DNA for the CDR3: TGCGCCAGCAGCCAAGAGAGAGGGGGCGCGGCTGGCTACACCTTC. Translated: CASSQERGGAAGYTF.

This chain joins TRBV11-2 and TRBJ2-2; no firm D call. This CDR3 contains 15 residues. V lost 6 bases, J lost 2 bases, and 13 bases lay in between. Germline lookup yields CDR1 SGHAT and CDR2 FQNNGV. The CDR3 loop is CASSIPISNTGELFF. The CDR3 nucleotides are TGTGCCAGCAGTATACCGATTTCCAACACCGGGGAGCTGTTTTTT. Together with reference TRBV11-2 and TRBJ2-2, the CDR3 gives the full variable domain: EAGVAQSPRYKIIEKRQSVAFWCNPISGHATLYWYQQILGQGPKLLIQFQNNGVVDDSQLPKDRFSAERLKGVDSTLKIQPAKLEDSAVYLCASSIPISNTGELFFGEGSRLTVL.

V gene TRBV27 combines with J gene TRBJ1-2, with 7 positions matching TRBD1. V lost 6 bases, J lost 11 bases, and 15 bases stayed unmatched. Germline CDR1 MNHEY, CDR2 SMNVEV (reference sequence). This CDR3 has 14 amino acids. In DNA, the CDR3 is TGTGCCAGCAGCTTAAGGGTCCAGGGGGTAGGATACACCTTC. Protein: CASSLRVQGVGYTF.